This TCR beta chain was recovered during a study of control samples from healthy donors and cancer patients. This table comes from immunoSEQ multiplex PCR, and its TCRdb copy is limited to in-frame clones, with some not included. This table holds about 270,000 clones, approximately 80% found once. The specimen was PBMCs. The TCR sequence derives from an older woman with lung cancer.

Here the CDR3 reads CASRQVPGTGNSNQPQHF. CDR3 in DNA: TGTGCCAGCAGGCAAGTTCCCGGGACAGGGAATAGCAATCAGCCCCAGCATTTT. The chain has TRBV28 and TRBJ1-5; 9 bases are a match to TRBD1. The CDR3 runs to 18 residues. From germline, CDR1 is MDHEN and CDR2 SYDVKM. Trimming removed 6 bases from V and 0 bases from J; junction bases left unmatched: 12.